Listed here is a single TCR beta chain. This clone appeared a single time. Its antigen has not been determined. Base qualities were left out, and no much larger clone turns up one base away. This sample was taken from a study of cytomegalovirus exposure and HLA in healthy donors (dated by TCRdb to the late 2010s). Broadly, across the study: According to an earlier analysis of 550 to 750 of the donors, about 179 million T cells yielded 117 million unique TCR beta sequences and 276 Gb of sequence data. An early release covering about 600 HLA-typed donors comprised roughly 300 gigabases of sequencing data and tens of millions of unique TCR sequences. The genetic ancestry cluster associated with self-reported Caucasian donors included 65% to 90% of the roughly 400 genotyped donors. The study was designed to test whether signatures of past pathogen exposure could be identified by cataloging public T cell receptors. Using immunosequencing, the study profiled T cell repertoires from some 670 subjects and related those repertoires to cytomegalovirus serostatus. A separate validation cohort of approximately 120 different subjects was used in addition to the roughly 700-subject first cohort. To predict cytomegalovirus infection status, the study combined high-throughput TCR immunosequencing, statistical association of individual TCRs with disease status, and machine learning. In a later analysis, previously published TCR beta repertoires from roughly 710 donors were re-analyzed and high-resolution HLA genotyping was added so that TCR occurrence patterns could be studied. The later analysis used no new phenotypic data to find candidate immune exposures, relying instead on TCR beta sequences and their occurrence across donors. An earlier analysis of approximately 500 of the donors applied high-throughput TCR beta sequencing to assess whether each TCR beta V gene segment acted as functional or pseudogenic. Donor age, sex, ethnicity and CMV serostatus were compiled alongside the repertoire data. In a later genetic analysis, genome-wide SNP genotypes for about 65% of the roughly 670 donors were used, and that subset was treated as a discovery cohort. Every discovery cohort repertoire had been produced on one sequencing platform. Class I and class II HLA loci were covered by the typing at four-digit resolution. The number of donors typed differed by locus, with about 629-640 for A, B, C, DRB1 and DQB1, 522 for DQA1, 600 to 610 for DPA1, and approximately 470 for DPB1. Roughly five DR-DQ haplotypes were handled as single units for association and clustering because linkage in the cohort was strong. Among about 400 genotyped donors of the cohort, an average of around 250,000 unique TCR beta nucleotide sequences was sequenced per donor, of which 15% to 20% were non-productive. The full study reports these points: The classifier was reported to diagnose cytomegalovirus status with high specificity and sensitivity in both the original cohort and the validation cohort. A later analysis found that HLA-associated TCR beta chains were more clonally expanded and had lower generation probabilities than equally common non-associated chains. An earlier analysis of roughly 570 of the donors showed that most TCR beta V segments appeared in productive rearrangements either about 90% or about 30% of the time, which broadly matched IMGT annotations. A later genetic analysis reported fewer N-insertions in productive TCRs among donors in an Asian-associated ancestry cluster than the approximately 700-donor mean. Assigning TCR associations to individual alleles was difficult when HLA alleles, especially DR and DQ, strongly co-occurred. A further reported finding was that TCR beta sequences accurately predicted the HLA-A and HLA-B alleles for most subjects in the first cohort. Because the 87-base-pair reads could not distinguish some IMGT-functional V segments, including TRBV6-2 and TRBV6-3, those segments were excluded. For the cohort, immune exposure information was limited to CMV serostatus. A later analysis found that most CMV-associated TCR beta chains appeared HLA-restricted, with HLA associations seemingly driven largely by CMV exposure. Most TCR sequences were observed very rarely across donors, whereas some public TCRs were present in many individuals. Because counts were too low, 15 or so rarely observed V segments, including chromosome 9 orphons, were excluded from the earlier analysis of about 500 of the donors. It was suggested by the authors that the approach could potentially be generalized to other disease states and immunological phenotypes. A cluster of highly shared sequence variants was judged likely to be a technical artifact of the sequencing pipeline. Presence/absence analyses assumed roughly uniform sequencing depth across donors, an assumption that may not hold. Because some donors lacked HLA typing at each locus, the association tests relied only on the typed subset. A later analysis reported that several top co-occurrence clusters appeared linked to parvovirus B19, influenza, CMV and Epstein-Barr virus. The cohort was sequenced for TCR beta chains only, and without alpha or paired-chain data the features that could be detected were limited. In the study, 164 TCR beta chains were listed as associated with cytomegalovirus. Linkage disequilibrium might explain the correlated functional status among segregating V segments, but an unknown experimental factor could not be excluded. A few of the identified cytomegalovirus-associated TCR beta chains were confirmed in vitro to be specific for cytomegalovirus antigens. A later genetic analysis associated a missense DCLRE1C variant with V-gene and J-gene trimming of TCR beta chains, and an independent cohort replicated the association. In a later analysis, some 18,000 TCR beta sequences were associated with specific HLA alleles at a false discovery rate of 0.05. According to a later analysis, TCR association rates differed among HLA loci, with DRB1 alleles showing the most associated TCRs and HLA-C alleles showing the fewest.

The method behind the library was the immunoSEQ multiplex PCR assay. The multiplex PCR relied on a mix of 60 forward primers for TCR Vbeta segments and 13 reverse primers for TCR Jbeta segments. Amplification of the CDR3 region of rearranged TCR beta genes was performed with a multiplex PCR assay on genomic DNA. The amplified TCR beta libraries were sequenced on the Illumina HiSeq System as 87-base-pair reads. On the authors' methods: Across the roughly 700 repertoires, a later analysis counted about 81 million unique TCR beta chains, around 10 million of which were shared by at least two donors. Raw reads were error-corrected and collapsed into unique sequences with a nearest-neighbor algorithm that merged closely related sequences to remove PCR and sequencing errors. To assign V, D and J gene segments, CDR3 sequences were aligned to IMGT reference sequences. For a sequence to be retained, at least a six-nucleotide match to both a V gene segment and a J gene segment was required. Rearrangements were classified as productive when the CDR3 lacked stop codons and remained in frame with V and J, and all other rearrangements were classified as non-productive. CDR3 was defined according to IMGT convention as the region running from the second conserved V-encoded cysteine to the conserved J-encoded phenylalanine. The earlier analysis of 587 of the donors excluded any sequence lacking an unambiguous match to a single V gene segment. An earlier analysis of about 590 of the donors classified V segments as functional when productive rearrangements were above 56.7% and as segregating when the standard deviation between donors was above 5%. A statistical classification framework was built to diagnose cytomegalovirus status from the catalog of TCR beta chain sequences. V and J gene assignment, in a later analysis, came from comparing TCR nucleotide sequences with IMGT/GENE-DB human TR gene sequences. Using the TCRdist pipeline, a later analysis assigned CDR3 sequences along with most-parsimonious VDJ recombination scenarios. In a later analysis, each TCR beta chain was defined by its CDR3 amino acid sequence together with its V-gene family, and reads without a unique V-gene family were excluded. In a later analysis, approximately 590 highly shared, low-generation-probability nucleotide sequences were removed to address suspected cross-contamination and a sequencing artifact. In a later analysis, a clonal expansion index was calculated for each public chain from normalized within-repertoire ranks of inferred template counts. A later analysis computed generation probabilities with a VDJ recombination model fitted to out-of-frame rearrangements, and checked the results against IGoR. In a later analysis, TCR-TCR, TCR-HLA and TCR-CMV co-occurrence was scored with hypergeometric tests, and a repertoire-size bias correction was applied to TCR pairs. False discovery rates were estimated in a later analysis by permuting HLA or CMV assignments 20 times. A later analysis grouped co-occurring TCRs with DBSCAN, adding TCRdist sequence similarity when clustering within HLA-allele-positive subsets. Repertoires with fewer than 30,000 or more than 120,000 public chains, plus five repertoires with anomalous nucleotide sharing, were excluded from co-occurrence clustering. Not all clones reach the TCRdb copy of this immuneACCESS table, which keeps in-frame sequences only. Checked studies attribute under half of the gap to unresolved V genes and leave the rest unexplained. V and J calls plus clone size are reproduced from that table; the DNA served to infer D and trimming. The sample table shows 100,000 to 150,000 clones, and over 70% are seen once. The top ten constitute under 5% of the sample.

The cohort consisted of hundreds of healthy bone marrow donors. All cohort members were sampled while nominally healthy, although unrecorded immune exposures were likely present. The donor was CMV seropositive and was included in the group of 250 to 300 seropositive cohort members. A peripheral blood sample was collected from each donor, and TCR beta sequencing was performed on peripheral blood mononuclear cells. The Qiagen DNeasy Blood Extraction Kit was used to extract genomic DNA from the blood cell samples. Relative to germline, V is missing 5 bases and J is missing 5 bases, with 5 bases of the junction outside any gene match. The germline V gene (reference sequence) yields LNHDA for CDR1 and SQIVND for CDR2. The CDR3 sequence holds 14 residues, the cysteine and phenylalanine included. The only DNA kept is the CDR3, 42 bases in frame from the first base.

This receptor was identified in a young man in good health and CMV-seropositive. The sequence is built from TRBV19 and TRBJ1-1; 10 central nucleotides agree with TRBD1. The source material was PBMCs. CDR3 region: CASSPRDRGTEAFF. The DNA sequence reads TGTGCCAGTAGTCCGCGGGACAGGGGAACTGAAGCTTTCTTT.